This T cell receptor (beta chain) was documented in a study of PD-1 blockade in classical Hodgkin lymphoma. Overall study findings and caveats: Diminished baseline TCR diversity has been reported in newly diagnosed patients relative to healthy donors.

Trimming cost V 5 bases and J 3 bases; bases outside gene matches: 7. CDR1 is MDHEN and CDR2 is SYDVKM in the germline V gene. The CDR3 has 15 amino acids. Time point defined: newly diagnosed, previously untreated cHL patient sample. The authors compared against newly diagnosed, untreated classical Hodgkin lymphoma PBMCs. The repertoire was sequenced with immunoSEQ multiplex PCR; TCRdb's copy has only in-frame clones and lacks some. The repertoire includes roughly 77,000 clones, approximately 93% of them detected once, and 2% to 3% sits in the top ten. As concerns this clone: Its antigen remains unidentified.

Sequenced: peripheral blood mononuclear cells (PBMCs). This receptor was obtained from a human donor with classical Hodgkin lymphoma. The chain uses TRBV28 and TRBJ1-5; TRBD1 agrees at 7 bases. In DNA, the CDR3 is TGTGCCAGCAGTACCTTGGACAGGTTCAATCAGCCCCAGCATTTT. It encodes CASSTLDRFNQPQHF.